The 30 T cell receptor beta chains presented below share a single source sample, sequenced in a study of naive and memory T cell subsets. Both TRBC1 and TRBC2 were covered by a beta constant-region primer of two equimolar oligonucleotides. Four rounds of PCR amplified the ligated cDNA using nested alpha and beta constant-region primers plus SP2. TCRdb re-derived calls from the UMI-ligation and nested PCR reads in MiXCR, one entry per CDR3 protein. The sample holds roughly 83,000 distinct CDR3 sequences, around 11% seen once. No antigen is known for these receptors. Study outcomes and limitations: Especially in CD8 cells, naive repertoires contained a few larger clonotypes, possibly CD45RA-re-expressing memory cells.

The sample taken for sequencing was naive CD4+ T cells from blood. The source of these receptors is a human donor in good health.

Ten or more counts support this clonotype. The chain is built from TRBV18 and TRBJ1-4; no definite D call. V was cut by 3 bases and J by 7 bases, with 12 bases left in between. The length of the CDR3 is 14 residues. CDR1 is KGHSH and CDR2 is LQKENI in the germline V gene. The CDR3 region has the DNA TGTGCCAGCTCACCGGAAGGGAGGAGTGAAAAACTGTTTTTT. Its protein is CASSPEGRSEKLFF.

At least ten counts were recorded for this clonotype. The CDR3 sequence is CASSLGEIEVTGELFF. The CDR3 bases are TGTGCCAGCAGCTTAGGAGAAATAGAAGTCACCGGGGAGCTGTTTTTT. V is TRBV7-9 and J is TRBJ2-2; D is ambiguous. This CDR3 is built from 16 residues. V was trimmed by 1 base and J by 4 bases, leaving 13 bases between them. Germline lookup yields CDR1 SEHNR and CDR2 FQNEAQ (reference sequence). The variable domain in full, completed from reference TRBV7-9 and TRBJ2-2, reads DTGVSQNPRHKITKRGQNVTFRCDPISEHNRLYWYRQTLGQGPEFLTYFQNEAQLEKSRLLSDRFSAERPKGSFSTLEIQRTEQGDSAMYLCASSLGEIEVTGELFFGEGSRLTVL.

This clonotype was detected ten times or more. This CDR3 is CASSYSTRASYEQYF. In DNA form, the CDR3 reads TGTGCCAGCAGTTACTCGACTAGGGCCTCCTACGAGCAGTACTTC. The rearrangement uses TRBV6-2 or TRBV6-3 and TRBJ2-7; maybe TRBD2 (6 bases). The ends were cut back, 0 bases at V and 0 bases at J, with 9 bases in the middle. The CDR3 sequence is 15 residues long. Germline V CDR1 and CDR2: MNHEY, SVGEGT.

There are a few counts of this clonotype. The rearrangement uses TRBV13 and TRBJ1-3, with unresolved D. This CDR3 is 16 amino acids long. CDR1 PRHDT and CDR2 FYEKMQ come from the germline V gene (reference sequence). The V and J ends lost 2 bases and 0 bases respectively, with 11 bases between them. The CDR3 here is CASSLLGGPSGNTIYF. CDR3 bases: TGTGCCAGCAGCTTATTGGGTGGCCCCTCTGGAAACACCATATATTTT.

V and J are TRBV29-1 and TRBJ2-7; D gene unclear. This CDR3 has 13 amino acids. V lost 5 bases and J 0 bases, leaving 11 bases between the germline ends. Germline CDR1 and CDR2: SQVTM and ANQGSEA. The CDR3 sequence: CSVIVDSSYEQYF. DNA of the CDR3: TGCAGCGTTATCGTCGATAGCTCCTACGAGCAGTACTTC.

The rearrangement links TRBV28 to TRBJ2-3, with TRBD1 matching over 7 bases. This CDR3 region has 15 residues. Per germline, CDR1 MDHEN and CDR2 SYDVKM. The V segment lost 2 bases and the J segment 2 bases; nucleotides outside the gene matches: 4. CDR3 bases: TGTGCCAGCAGTTTACTACAGGGGATCACAGATACGCAGTATTTT. It codes for CASSLLQGITDTQYF. The complete variable domain, with remaining parts taken from reference TRBV28 and TRBJ2-3, reads DVKVTQSSRYLVKRTGEKVFLECVQDMDHENMFWYRQDPGLGLRLIYFSYDVKMKEKGDIPEGYSVSREKKERFSLILESASTNQTSMYLCASSLLQGITDTQYFGPGTRLTVL.

This chain connects TRBV28 to TRBJ2-5, with 7 bases matching TRBD1. The V segment lost 8 bases and the J segment 7 bases; nucleotides outside the gene matches: 28. CDR3 length: 19 residues. Per germline, CDR1 MDHEN and CDR2 SYDVKM. The CDR3 sequence is CASGSRTPIQKGGDRTQYF. The CDR3, as DNA: TGTGCCAGCGGCTCCCGCACGCCTATACAGAAAGGGGGCGATAGGACCCAGTACTTC.

The chain has TRBV20-1 and TRBJ2-1; 11 nucleotides align to TRBD2. Per germline, CDR1 DFQATT and CDR2 SNEGSKA (reference sequence). This CDR3 is built from 13 residues. The V and J ends lost 4 bases and 10 bases, in that order; junction bases with no gene match: 6. The CDR3 coding sequence is TGCAGTGCTATTAGCGGGGGGGCTTGGGAGCAGTTCTTC. It is translated as CSAISGGAWEQFF.

V gene TRBV7-8 combines with J gene TRBJ2-5; D gene uncertain. There are 14 residues in the CDR3. The V gene lost 5 bases and the J gene lost 1 base, with 11 bases spanning the gap. Germline CDR1 and CDR2: SGHVS and FQNEAQ. CDR3 coding DNA: TGTGCCAGCAGCCCGGACCAGCCCCAAGAGACCCAGTACTTC. This sequence encodes CASSPDQPQETQYF.

The chain carries TRBV7-2 and TRBJ1-3; 10 bases are shared with TRBD1. After removal of 5 bases from V and 5 bases from J, the junction contained 15 bases not matched to a gene. Germline lookup yields CDR1 SGHTA and CDR2 FQGNSA. The CDR3 contains 18 residues. Here the CDR3 reads CASSAGTGDGKSRNTIYF. DNA for the CDR3: TGTGCCAGCAGCGCTGGGACAGGGGACGGTAAAAGTAGAAACACCATATATTTT.

This rearrangement joins TRBV10-3 to TRBJ1-5, with TRBD1 matching over 11 bases. Trimming at V came to 4 bases and at J to 3 bases, leaving 2 bases not matched to a gene. CDR3 length: 15 residues. CDR1 and CDR2 from the germline V gene are ENHRY and SYGVKD. CDR3 protein: CAISGTGGVNQPQHF. The CDR3 nucleotides read TGTGCCATCAGTGGGACAGGGGGCGTCAATCAGCCCCAGCATTTT.

In its sample, this clonotype was seen many times. The chain couples TRBV14 to TRBJ2-1; 8 positions agree with TRBD1. Germline V gene sequence: CDR1 SGHDN, CDR2 FVKESK. CDR3 length: 15 residues. The junction had 5 bases not matched to a gene; V was cut back by 3 bases and J by 4 bases. CDR3: CASSQDRVWYNEQFF. CDR3 in DNA: TGTGCCAGCAGCCAGGACAGGGTATGGTACAATGAGCAGTTCTTC.

This sequence joins TRBV2 and TRBJ2-7; TRBD1 aligns across 7 bases. After removal of 5 bases from V and 0 bases from J, the junction contained 7 bases not matched to a gene. Germline V CDR1 and CDR2: SNHLY, FYNNEI. The CDR3 extends over 15 amino acids. CDR3 nucleotide sequence: TGTGCCAGCAGTAACACGGACAGGATCTCCTACGAGCAGTACTTC. This encodes CASSNTDRISYEQYF.

The V and J genes are TRBV7-2 and TRBJ1-5, with D perhaps matching TRBD1 (5 bases). Looked up from germline, CDR1 is SGHTA and CDR2 is FQGNSA. The CDR3 consists of 13 residues. The V and J ends lost 2 bases and 10 bases respectively, with 12 bases between them. The CDR3 reads CASSLRWDQPQHF. The CDR3 DNA reads as TGTGCCAGCAGCTTACGCTGGGACCAACCCCAGCATTTT. Variable domain in full (rest from reference TRBV7-2 and TRBJ1-5): GAGVSQSPSNKVTEKGKDVELRCDPISGHTALYWYRQSLGQGLEFLIYFQGNSAPDKSGLPSDRFSAERTGGSVSTLTIQRTQQEDSAVYLCASSLRWDQPQHFGDGTRLSIL.

This clonotype occurred a few times. This sequence joins TRBV5-1 and TRBJ2-2; D ambiguous. The V and J ends lost 3 bases and 1 base respectively, with 7 bases between them. Germline loops: CDR1 SGHRS, CDR2 YFSETQ. This CDR3 spans 14 amino acids. CDR3 nucleotides: TGCGCCAGCAGCTCGGGTCAGAACACCGGGGAGCTGTTTTTT. As protein: CASSSGQNTGELFF.

This chain links TRBV7-3 with TRBJ2-1, with TRBD2 matching over 11 bases. V gave up 5 bases and J gave up 7 bases; unmatched junction bases: 7. This CDR3 region has 15 residues. The germline gives CDR1 SGHTA, CDR2 FQGTGA. The CDR3 DNA reads as TGTGCCAGCAGCGCACCTAGCGGGAGGATAAATGAGCAGTTCTTC. It yields the protein CASSAPSGRINEQFF.

A few counts support this clonotype. The chain joins TRBV7-9 to TRBJ1-4; 8 nucleotides line up with TRBD1. This CDR3 has 16 residues. CDR1 is SEHNR, CDR2 FQNEAQ, per germline (reference sequence). V shed 6 bases and J 7 bases; nucleotides not matched to a gene: 13. The DNA of the CDR3 is TGTGCCAGCAGACAAACCGCTGGGACAGGAGGTGAAAAACTGTTTTTT. Its translation is CASRQTAGTGGEKLFF.

This clonotype was detected only a few times. This chain connects TRBV7-2 to TRBJ2-4, with D tentatively TRBD2 (5 bases). The germline V gene has CDR1 SGHTA and CDR2 FQGNSA. The length of the CDR3 is 15 residues. The ends were cut back, 4 bases at V and 1 base at J, with 11 bases in the middle. For the CDR3, the DNA is TGTGCCAGCAGCTCCCCGTGGGAGGCCAAAAACATTCAGTACTTC. This gives the protein CASSSPWEAKNIQYF.

This clonotype was recorded many times. The rearrangement links TRBV6-2 or TRBV6-3 to TRBJ2-1, with D unclear. The V end lost 3 bases, the J end lost 10 bases, and 7 bases lay between the germline ends. Germline V gene data show CDR1 as MNHEY and CDR2 as SVGEGT. The length of the CDR3 is 11 residues. CDR3 loop: CASSYAREQFF. The CDR3, as DNA: TGTGCCAGCAGTTATGCACGGGAGCAGTTCTTC.

The genes are TRBV12-3 or TRBV12-4 and TRBJ2-7, with D perhaps matching TRBD2 (6 bases). The CDR3 has 13 amino acids. V was trimmed by 3 bases and J by 6 bases, leaving 12 bases between them. Here the CDR3 reads CASSFGGRAEQYF. For the CDR3, the DNA is TGTGCCAGCAGTTTCGGGGGAAGGGCCGAGCAGTACTTC.

This clonotype was detected ten times or more. The chain combines TRBV20-1 with TRBJ2-3; 8 bases line up with TRBD2. The CDR3 is made up of 14 amino acids. Germline V lookup: CDR1 DFQATT, CDR2 SNEGSKA (reference sequence). Germline trimming cut 3 bases from V and 4 bases from J; bases unmatched to any gene: 6. CDR3 amino acids: CSASRAGGPDTQYF. The CDR3 DNA sequence: TGCAGTGCTAGTAGGGCGGGAGGTCCAGATACGCAGTATTTT.

This sequence joins TRBV2 and TRBJ1-5; D remains unclear. The CDR3 consists of 14 residues. In germline, CDR1 is SNHLY, CDR2 FYNNEI. Trimming shortened V by 7 bases and J by 9 bases, and 19 bases separated the two germline ends. CDR3 in DNA: TGTGCCAGCATGGCTCAAGGAGCCCGTGGGCCCCAGCATTTT. Translating it yields CASMAQGARGPQHF.

In regard to this clonotype: This may be a read error, as it is one base from a much larger clone. The chain employs TRBV12-3 or TRBV12-4 and TRBJ2-6, with D possibly being TRBD2 (6 bases). The CDR3 is 16 amino acids. The CDR3 region has the DNA TGTGCCAGCAGCTTACCGGGACTCTCTGGGGCCAAAGTCCTGACTTTC. Its translation: CASSLPGLSGAKVLTF.

This clonotype was counted between two and nine times. This chain uses TRBV4-3 with TRBJ2-3; D is ambiguous. Trimming shortened V by 0 bases and J by 8 bases, and 21 bases separated the two germline ends. Germline CDR1 LGHNA, CDR2 YSLEER. This CDR3 is 17 amino acids long. CDR3 nucleotide sequence: TGCGCCAGCAGCCAAGAAAAATTCGGCCGTGAAGCGAGTACGCAGTATTTT. Amino acids: CASSQEKFGREASTQYF.

The chain has TRBV25-1 and TRBJ1-6; D remains ambiguous. The V end lost 7 bases, the J end lost 5 bases, and 15 bases lay between the germline ends. The CDR3 consists of 15 residues. CDR1 MGHDK and CDR2 SYGVNS come from the germline V gene. The CDR3 DNA reads TGTGCCAGCATCGAAGCAGAGGGAAATAATTCACCCCTCCACTTT. Protein sequence: CASIEAEGNNSPLHF.

This chain uses TRBV5-6 with TRBJ2-3, with 7 bases identical to TRBD1. The CDR3 spans 17 residues. J was trimmed by 0 bases and V by 0 bases; bases with no gene match: 7. The germline CDR1 and CDR2 sequences are SGHDT and YYEEEE. The CDR3 sequence is CASSLAWDSRSTDTQYF. As DNA, the CDR3 is TGTGCCAGCAGCTTGGCTTGGGACAGCCGAAGCACAGATACGCAGTATTTT. The whole variable domain, filled in from reference TRBV5-6 and TRBJ2-3, reads DAGVTQSPTHLIKTRGQQVTLRCSPKSGHDTVSWYQQALGQGPQFIFQYYEEEERQRGNFPDRFSGHQFPNYSSELNVNALLLGDSALYLCASSLAWDSRSTDTQYFGPGTRLTVL.

The gene calls are TRBV7-2 and TRBJ2-2, with TRBD2 identical over 10 bases. This CDR3 is 16 amino acids long. Germline V gene sequence: CDR1 SGHTA, CDR2 FQGNSA. J gave up 4 bases and V 4 bases, and 6 bases lay outside the gene matches. The CDR3 DNA reads as TGTGCCAGCAGCTCGATTAGCGGGAGGAGCACCGGGGAGCTGTTTTTT. Translated: CASSSISGRSTGELFF. Supplemented by reference TRBV7-2 and TRBJ2-2, the full variable domain reads GAGVSQSPSNKVTEKGKDVELRCDPISGHTALYWYRQSLGQGLEFLIYFQGNSAPDKSGLPSDRFSAERTGGSVSTLTIQRTQQEDSAVYLCASSSISGRSTGELFFGEGSRLTVL.

The rearrangement links TRBV7-2 to TRBJ2-7, with D perhaps being TRBD1 or TRBD2 (6 bases each). This CDR3 has 18 residues. Trimming left V 2 bases short and J 3 bases short, with 23 bases between. Germline loops: CDR1 SGHTA, CDR2 FQGNSA. CDR3 DNA sequence: TGTGCCAGCAGCTTACGAGGGGGGCAGGCCATTCCCCTCTACGAGCAGTACTTC. Residues: CASSLRGGQAIPLYEQYF.

This clonotype occurred a few times. V gene TRBV29-1 combines with J gene TRBJ1-2; 10 bases agree with TRBD1. This CDR3 comprises 15 residues. V dropped 2 bases and J dropped 4; count of bases not matched to a gene: 7. In germline, CDR1 is SQVTM, CDR2 ANQGSEA. CDR3 residues: CSVEPGQGESYGYTF. The CDR3 nucleotides are TGCAGCGTTGAACCCGGACAGGGGGAGAGCTATGGCTACACCTTC. Looking up the rest from reference TRBV29-1 and TRBJ1-2 gives the full variable domain: SAVISQKPSRDICQRGTSLTIQCQVDSQVTMMFWYRQQPGQSLTLIATANQGSEATYESGFVIDKFPISRPNLTFSTLTVSNMSPEDSSIYLCSVEPGQGESYGYTFGSGTRLTVV.

This clonotype was seen ten or more times. The V gene is TRBV30, the J gene TRBJ1-6; D remains ambiguous. V was shortened by 8 bases and J by 7 bases, with 12 bases between the two germline ends. The CDR3 is 12 residues long. Germline CDR1 GTSNPN, CDR2 SVGIG (reference sequence). The CDR3 region is CARNGRNSPLHF. The CDR3 DNA reads TGTGCCCGTAACGGACGGAATTCACCCCTCCACTTT.